This T cell receptor (beta chain) derives from a study of PD-1 blockade in classical Hodgkin lymphoma. Indicated time point: newly diagnosed, previously untreated cHL patient sample. Purification of CD4+ T cells from thawed PBMCs was achieved by magnetic negative selection. The V gene's germline CDR1 is SNHLY and CDR2 FYNNEI. The junction had 14 bases not matched to a gene; V was cut back by 8 bases and J by 12 bases. The CDR3 contains 14 residues. Points on this clone: The antigen remains undetermined.

Broader study findings: The origin of the repertoire differences remains undefined, with disease activity or prior therapy as possible causes. At baseline, newly diagnosed patients reportedly showed less TCR diversity than healthy donors.

Sequencing used immunoSEQ multiplex PCR; TCRdb keeps in-frame clones, though not all of them. The data contain roughly 27,000 clones, 80% to 90% of them singletons. The specimen was CD4+ T cells from blood. The TCR originated in a human donor with classical Hodgkin lymphoma. The chain couples TRBV2 to TRBJ2-7; 12 bases line up with TRBD2. As DNA, the CDR3 is TGTGCCAGCGGATTTGGACTAGCGGGGACTACGGCGTACTTC. Translating it yields CASGFGLAGTTAYF.